This T cell receptor beta chain was sequenced in a study of PD-1 blockade in mismatch repair-deficient tumors (dated by TCRdb to 2015 to 2018). General notes on the study: Between September 2013 and late 2016, around 91 consecutive patients with about a dozen mismatch repair-deficient cancer types, all previously treated and progressing, were enrolled in the trial. Deep sequencing of TCR CDR3 regions was used to track tumor-associated T cell clones in peripheral blood of patients responding to PD-1 blockade.

The sample's time point, from its label and the paper: peripheral blood before pembrolizumab. For every enrolled patient, mismatch repair deficiency was confirmed by either polymerase chain reaction or immunohistochemistry. A few patients who responded to pembrolizumab therapy underwent TCR sequencing. Pembrolizumab PD-1 blockade was prospectively tested in advanced mismatch repair-deficient cancers, regardless of tissue of origin, in the phase II trial. Peripheral blood T cell samples were collected serially, before PD-1 blockade began and at several time points afterward. Blood sampling times were reported as weeks after the first pembrolizumab dose. General study outcomes and caveats: After pembrolizumab, tumor-resident clones, which were often undetectable in blood before treatment, expanded rapidly and then contracted, generally ahead of radiologic responses.

As regards this clone: Its antigen specificity is not known. Within one base of it there is no much larger clone, and no base qualities were kept.

The method behind the library was the immunoSEQ multiplex PCR assay. Sourced from immuneACCESS, this table was stored by TCRdb with only in-frame sequences that have V and J called. A share of the clones is absent; for the studies checked, an unresolved V gene accounts for under half, and the remainder has no known explanation. This sample has roughly 49,000 clones in its table, and 77% of those were observed once. The ten largest clones take up roughly 3.5% of the sample. Unmatched junction bases come to 5, with V trimmed by 1 base and J by 6 bases. For CDR1 and CDR2, the germline V gene (reference sequence) lists MNHEY and SMNVEV. The CDR3 runs 14 amino acids, cysteine and phenylalanine included. Only the CDR3 part of the read is kept: 42 bases, read in frame from the first base.

Sequenced here: PBMCs, sampled before pembrolizumab treatment. The sequence was collected from an adult with mismatch repair-deficient cancer. The sequence joins TRBV27 to TRBJ2-7; TRBD1 lines up with 8 middle nucleotides. This receptor has the CDR3 CASSLWTGSIEQYF. DNA sequence: TGTGCCAGCAGTTTATGGACAGGGTCGATCGAGCAGTACTTC.